Below, 7 T cell receptor beta chains from the same sample are listed, as sequenced in a study of blood T cell repertoires in COVID-19. Clones were sequenced by immunoSEQ multiplex PCR, and TCRdb holds only the in-frame ones, with some missing. The sample records some 150,000 clones, about four fifths being singletons. The specimen sequenced was peripheral blood. These receptors all stem from a middle-aged man who had recovered from COVID-19.

The chain recombines TRBV27 with TRBJ2-7, with 7 bases aligning to TRBD2. Germline-derived CDR1 and CDR2 are MNHEY and SMNVEV (reference sequence). The CDR3 runs 13 residues. Trimming cost V 6 bases and J 7 bases; bases outside gene matches: 9. CDR3 in DNA: TGTGCCAGCAGCCGGGGGGTAGTGGGTGAGCAGTACTTC. It codes for CASSRGVVGEQYF.

This clone was picked up a small number of times. V usage is TRBV4-2 and J usage is TRBJ2-4, with 10 bases that match TRBD2. V shed 0 bases, J shed 8 bases, and the junction held 7 bases outside the gene matches. The CDR3 has 16 amino acids. The germline gives CDR1 LGHNA, CDR2 YNFKEQ. The CDR3 spells CASSQEALAGSDIQYF. The CDR3 nucleotides read TGTGCCAGCAGCCAAGAAGCACTAGCGGGGTCGGACATTCAGTACTTC.

This chain joins TRBV5-4 and TRBJ2-5, with 14 bases fitting TRBD2. The trim removed 4 bases at V and 3 bases at J, leaving 8 bases unmatched. This CDR3 comprises 17 residues. Germline V gene lookup returns CDR1 SGHNT and CDR2 YYREEE (reference sequence). The CDR3 sequence is CASSPDLGLAGEETQYF. The CDR3 DNA reads TGTGCCAGCAGCCCGGACCTGGGACTAGCGGGGGAAGAGACCCAGTACTTC.

This clone is a singleton in its sample. The rearrangement uses TRBV7-9 and TRBJ2-2; the D gene is possibly TRBD1 (6 bases). Trimming left V 6 bases short and J 4 bases short, with 18 bases between. The CDR3 covers 16 residues. CDR1 and CDR2 (germline): SEHNR, FQNEAQ (reference sequence). In DNA form, the CDR3 reads TGTGCCAGCAGTAAATCAGACAGGATTGGCACCGGGGAGCTGTTTTTT. It yields the protein CASSKSDRIGTGELFF.

The chain carries TRBV10-3 and TRBJ2-3; D possibly corresponds to TRBD2 (6 bases). The V end was cut by 4 bases, the J end by 4 bases, with 12 bases between. The CDR3 contains 14 residues. Germline CDR1 and CDR2: ENHRY and SYGVKD. CDR3 bases: TGTGCCATCAGTGTTGGATGGGGGGCAGATACGCAGTATTTT. Translation: CAISVGWGADTQYF.

The chain carries TRBV4-1 and TRBJ2-7; TRBD2 agrees at 10 bases. V shed 5 bases, J shed 2 bases, and the junction held 6 bases outside the gene matches. The CDR3 has 15 amino acids. In germline, CDR1 is MGHRA, CDR2 YSYEKL. CDR3 DNA: TGCGCCAGCAGCGATCCGGGACTAGCGCCCTACGAGCAGTACTTC. This gives the protein CASSDPGLAPYEQYF.

CDR3 sequence: CASSPGTHTEAFF. CDR3 sequence (DNA): TGTGCCAGCAGTCCCGGGACTCACACTGAAGCTTTCTTT. The chain links TRBV25-1 to TRBJ1-1; a possible D gene is TRBD1 (5 bases). The germline V gene encodes CDR1 MGHDK and CDR2 SYGVNS. Between the trimmed V and J ends, which lost 5 bases and 3 bases, there was a span of 10 bases. The CDR3 is 13 residues long.